This T cell receptor (beta chain) was recovered during a study of blood T cell repertoires in COVID-19. The count of this clone is one. The method was immunoSEQ multiplex PCR; TCRdb's version includes in-frame clones alone and lacks a portion of them. The sample includes fewer than 30,000 clones, 89% of them seen just once. This CDR3 contains 17 residues. Germline V lookup: CDR1 SGHAT, CDR2 FQNNGV. The J segment lost 2 bases and the V segment lost 1 base, leaving 8 bases of the junction unmatched. This TCR derives from a human donor in a cohort sampled during active COVID-19. The rearrangement uses TRBV11-2 and TRBJ2-3; TRBD2 matches at 8 bases. Material for sequencing was peripheral blood. CDR3 DNA: TGTGCCAGCAGCTTAGCCGCGGGGGGCCTCCTCACAGATACGCAGTATTTT. It codes for CASSLAAGGLLTDTQYF.